The present entry profiles one T cell receptor (beta chain) with its context. The entry originates in a study of cytomegalovirus exposure and HLA in healthy donors. Use of 60 Vbeta and 13 Jbeta primers characterized the PCR. Here immunoSEQ multiplex PCR was the method, and the copy in TCRdb shows in-frame clones only, minus some. The sample yields 150,000 to 200,000 clones, approximately 78% seen once. The specimen was PBMCs. The source is a human donor in good health.

CDR3 bases: TGTGCTAGTGGACCCTCCGGCAGGGCCGTTAGCAATGAGCAGTTCTTC. Translating gives CASGPSGRAVSNEQFF. The rearrangement uses TRBV12-5 and TRBJ2-1, with D perhaps matching TRBD1 (5 bases). Germline CDR1 LGHNT, CDR2 FRNRAP. The CDR3 runs to 16 residues. Trimming cost V 6 bases and J 6 bases, with 21 bases left between them.